What follows are 29 T cell receptor beta chains derived from one specimen sequenced in a study of T cell repertoires in cytomegalovirus infection. Their antigens are not known. TCRdb called the reads again in MiXCR, with one record for every CDR3 protein. The data show roughly 990,000 distinct CDR3 sequences, 25% to 40% seen once. The sample was cultured CD8+ T cells from PBMCs, taken from culture after CMV antigen stimulation. The origin of the receptors is a human donor in good health (CMV status not recorded). Some clones in this sample may be carry-over from other donors' samples.

The chain couples TRBV19 to TRBJ2-1, with D maybe TRBD2 (6 bases). Germline V gene lookup returns CDR1 LNHDA and CDR2 SQIVND (reference sequence). This CDR3 contains 15 residues. Trimming cost V 4 bases and J 2 bases, with 12 bases left between them. CDR3 sequence: CASSRGGQTYNEQFF. In nucleotides, the CDR3 is TGTGCCAGTAGTAGAGGAGGGCAAACCTACAATGAGCAGTTCTTC.

At least ten counts were recorded for this clonotype. V and J are TRBV7-9 and TRBJ1-2; D gene unclear. This CDR3 has 13 residues. Germline assignment: CDR1 SEHNR and CDR2 FQNEAQ (reference sequence). Trimming stripped 4 bases from V and 3 bases from J, with 9 bases between. CDR3 protein: CASSSGLDYGYTF. CDR3 nucleotides: TGTGCCAGCAGCTCAGGACTCGACTATGGCTACACCTTC.

In its sample, this clonotype was seen a few times. This rearrangement joins TRBV12-3 or TRBV12-4 to TRBJ2-2; no clear D. The CDR3 length is 17 residues. Trimming took 7 bases from V and 7 from J, leaving 25 bases between them. CDR3 protein: CASTPSDTPRRGGELFF. The CDR3 nucleotides are TGTGCCAGCACCCCCTCCGATACACCTCGTCGCGGCGGGGAGCTGTTTTTT.

This chain joins TRBV7-9 and TRBJ1-2; D unresolved. The V end was cut by 5 bases, the J end by 0 bases, with 7 bases between. The CDR3 has 13 residues. Germline V lookup: CDR1 SEHNR, CDR2 FQNEAQ (reference sequence). The CDR3: CASSTSANYGYTF. In DNA, the CDR3 is TGTGCCAGCAGCACCTCAGCTAACTATGGCTACACCTTC.

This clonotype was observed a handful of times. The CDR3 DNA follows: TGTGCCAGCAGCTATAACAGGGGGCACGGCTACACCTTC. As protein: CASSYNRGHGYTF. The J gene is TRBJ1-2, the V gene TRBV7-9; TRBD1 agrees at 9 bases. Germline V lookup: CDR1 SEHNR, CDR2 FQNEAQ (reference sequence). Losses at the gene ends were 4 bases for V and 8 bases for J; bases not matched to a gene: 5. This CDR3 has 13 residues. Complete variable domain (other parts from reference TRBV7-9 and TRBJ1-2): DTGVSQNPRHKITKRGQNVTFRCDPISEHNRLYWYRQTLGQGPEFLTYFQNEAQLEKSRLLSDRFSAERPKGSFSTLEIQRTEQGDSAMYLCASSYNRGHGYTFGSGTRLTVV.

This clonotype was seen a handful of times. The J gene is TRBJ1-5, the V gene TRBV16; 10 positions match TRBD1. Germline CDR1 and CDR2: KGHSY and FQNENV. The V and J ends lost 2 bases and 5 bases, in that order; junction bases with no gene match: 3. The CDR3 loop spans 15 amino acids. CDR3 in amino acids: CASSQPDRGDQPQHF. The CDR3, as DNA: TGTGCCAGCAGCCAACCGGACAGGGGGGATCAGCCCCAGCATTTT. The full variable domain, rest sourced from reference TRBV16 and TRBJ1-5, is GEEVAQTPKHLVRGEGQKAKLYCAPIKGHSYVFWYQQVLKNEFKFLISFQNENVFDETGMPKERFSAKCLPNSPCSLEIQATKLEDSAVYFCASSQPDRGDQPQHFGDGTRLSIL.

This clonotype was found a few times. The chain recombines TRBV10-3 with TRBJ2-2; TRBD1 might be the D (5 bases). Trimming shortened V by 6 bases and J by 5 bases, and 13 bases separated the two germline ends. From germline, CDR1 is ENHRY and CDR2 SYGVKD. This CDR3 is 14 amino acids long. The CDR3 here is CAIRGPSRTGELFF. The CDR3 DNA is TGTGCCATCAGGGGGCCCTCGCGGACCGGGGAGCTGTTTTTT.

V is TRBV27 and J is TRBJ2-2; tentatively, D is TRBD1 (5 bases). Germline assignment: CDR1 MNHEY and CDR2 SMNVEV (reference sequence). The CDR3 is 14 residues long. The CDR3 DNA is TGTACATCAGGGATTTACGCGAACACCGGGGAGCTGTTTTTT. Protein sequence: CTSGIYANTGELFF.

This clonotype was counted at least ten times. The CDR3 reads CASSPLHVGKAPLHF. In DNA, the CDR3 is TGTGCCAGCAGTCCTCTACATGTTGGAAAGGCGCCCCTCCACTTT. This chain links TRBV6-1 with TRBJ1-6, with D hard to call. Trimming shortened V by 5 bases and J by 13 bases, and 21 bases separated the two germline ends. This CDR3 is 15 amino acids long. Germline lookup yields CDR1 MNHNS and CDR2 SASEGT.

This clonotype was seen a handful of times. This rearrangement joins TRBV20-1 to TRBJ1-3; D is uncertain. The ends were cut back, 0 bases at V and 0 bases at J, with 6 bases in the middle. Per germline, CDR1 DFQATT and CDR2 SNEGSKA (reference sequence). The CDR3 spans 14 residues. The CDR3 DNA reads TGCAGTGCTAGAGAAGGTTTCTCTGGAAACACCATATATTTT. Protein: CSAREGFSGNTIYF.

Here the CDR3 DNA reads TGCGCCAGCCCGGGGACATGTGGAAACACCATATATTTT. It is translated as CASPGTCGNTIYF. The V gene is TRBV23-1, the J gene TRBJ1-3, with TRBD1 as a possible D gene (6 bases). TRBV23-1 is an ORF, and what it does is uncertain. The CDR3 is made up of 13 amino acids. V was shortened by 8 bases and J by 3 bases, with 11 bases between the two germline ends.

This clonotype was observed a few times. The V and J genes are TRBV6-6 and TRBJ2-7; maybe TRBD2 (5 bases). From germline, CDR1 is MNHNY and CDR2 SVGAGI (reference sequence). The length of the CDR3 is 13 residues. V lost 5 bases, J lost 7 bases, and 15 bases lay in between. The CDR3 spells CASSRDESGEQYV. The DNA for the CDR3 is TGTGCCAGCAGTCGGGATGAATCGGGGGAGCAGTACGTC.

This clonotype occurred many times. This sequence joins TRBV7-2 and TRBJ1-5; 8 nucleotides align to TRBD1. CDR1 is SGHTA, CDR2 FQGNSA, per germline. The length of the CDR3 is 16 residues. Trimming cost V 4 bases and J 2 bases; bases outside gene matches: 7. The CDR3 coding sequence is TGTGCCAGCAGCTGGACAGGGCAAGGGGGCAATCAGCCCCAGCATTTT. Protein product: CASSWTGQGGNQPQHF.

The chain combines TRBV7-9 with TRBJ2-2; 13 nucleotides align to TRBD2. The trim removed 5 bases at V and 2 bases at J, leaving 8 bases unmatched. The germline CDR1 and CDR2 sequences are SEHNR and FQNEAQ (reference sequence). CDR3 length: 18 residues. Written as DNA, the CDR3 is TGTGCCAGCAGCCCACCGACTAGCGGGGGGTCCAACACCGGGGAGCTGTTTTTT. Its translation: CASSPPTSGGSNTGELFF.

This clonotype was counted between two and nine times. The junction differs from germline at one of its ends, possibly a read error. The V gene is TRBV12-3 or TRBV12-4, the J gene TRBJ1-2; 10 bases map to TRBD1. This CDR3 is 14 amino acids long. CDR3 amino acids: CASSLPTGGPSRAF. CDR3 bases: TGTGCCAGCAGTTTACCGACAGGGGGCCCTTCCCGCGCCTTC.

The chain couples TRBV11-2 to TRBJ2-1; D possibly corresponds to TRBD2 (5 bases). The CDR3 has 16 amino acids. Germline CDR1 and CDR2: SGHAT and FQNNGV. Trimming cost V 3 bases and J 2 bases, with 14 bases left between them. The CDR3 DNA reads as TGTGCCAGCAGCTTTACACCGGAGGACGCCTACAATGAGCAGTTCTTC. Encoded protein: CASSFTPEDAYNEQFF. The full variable domain, rest sourced from reference TRBV11-2 and TRBJ2-1, is EAGVAQSPRYKIIEKRQSVAFWCNPISGHATLYWYQQILGQGPKLLIQFQNNGVVDDSQLPKDRFSAERLKGVDSTLKIQPAKLEDSAVYLCASSFTPEDAYNEQFFGPGTRLTVL.

This clonotype was seen many times. The V gene is TRBV6-1, the J gene TRBJ2-7; possibly TRBD1 for D (6 bases). Between the trimmed V and J ends, which lost 2 bases and 1 base, there was a span of 12 bases. The CDR3 extends over 15 amino acids. Germline assignment: CDR1 MNHNS and CDR2 SASEGT. In nucleotides, the CDR3 is TGTGCCAGCAGTGAAACAACAGGGAATTCCTACGAGCAGTACTTC. It translates to CASSETTGNSYEQYF.

This clonotype was picked up a small number of times. The V gene is TRBV28, the J gene TRBJ1-2, with D possibly TRBD1 on 6 matching bases. CDR1 and CDR2 from the germline V gene are MDHEN and SYDVKM. V lost 5 bases and J 2 bases, leaving 15 bases between the germline ends. This CDR3 is 15 amino acids long. The CDR3 bases are TGTGCCAGCAGTGGAACGGGACATGTAAACTATGGCTACACCTTC. Protein sequence: CASSGTGHVNYGYTF.

This sequence joins TRBV11-2 and TRBJ2-2, with D possibly TRBD1 on 6 matching bases. The CDR3 contains 14 residues. Trimming removed 7 bases from V and 2 bases from J, with 11 bases in between. CDR1 and CDR2 from the germline V gene are SGHAT and FQNNGV. In nucleotides, the CDR3 is TGTGCCAGCATCCCCAGGGGAAACACCGGGGAGCTGTTTTTT. This encodes CASIPRGNTGELFF.

This chain joins TRBV27 and TRBJ2-1, with 11 positions matching TRBD2. The CDR3 consists of 14 residues. Germline V gene data show CDR1 as MNHEY and CDR2 as SMNVEV (reference sequence). Germline trimming cut 1 base from V and 9 bases from J; bases unmatched to any gene: 2. The CDR3 loop reads CASSLLAGGPEQFF. CDR3 in DNA: TGTGCCAGCAGTTTATTAGCGGGGGGGCCTGAGCAGTTCTTC.

The chain joins TRBV6-1 to TRBJ2-7, with unresolved D. CDR3 length equals 12 residues. Deletions cut 6 bases from V and 1 base from J, with 7 bases between. CDR1 is MNHNS, CDR2 SASEGT, per germline. CDR3 residues: CASREQSYEQYF. The CDR3 DNA reads as TGTGCCAGCAGAGAACAGTCCTACGAGCAGTACTTC.

This clonotype was recorded a few times. The J gene is TRBJ2-1, the V gene TRBV7-9; TRBD1 aligns across 10 bases. Germline CDR1 and CDR2: SEHNR and FQNEAQ (reference sequence). The CDR3 covers 16 residues. Trimming removed 5 bases from V and 3 bases from J; junction bases left unmatched: 7. Written as DNA, the CDR3 is TGTGCCAGCAGCCGACGTCGGGACAGGGGCTACAATGAGCAGTTCTTC. Translation: CASSRRRDRGYNEQFF. Full variable domain (rest looked up from reference TRBV7-9 and TRBJ2-1): DTGVSQNPRHKITKRGQNVTFRCDPISEHNRLYWYRQTLGQGPEFLTYFQNEAQLEKSRLLSDRFSAERPKGSFSTLEIQRTEQGDSAMYLCASSRRRDRGYNEQFFGPGTRLTVL.

The V call is TRBV6-2 or TRBV6-3, the J call TRBJ1-6, with D unresolved. CDR3 length equals 17 residues. The V end lost 4 bases, the J end lost 0 bases, and 13 bases lay between the germline ends. Germline lookup yields CDR1 MNHEY and CDR2 SVGEGT. The CDR3 bases are TGTGCCAGCAGTTCCTCAACCGCCAGCTCCTATAATTCACCCCTCCACTTT. Translated, it gives CASSSSTASSYNSPLHF.

This clonotype is a singleton in its sample. CDR3: CASSLSDSYLPQHF. CDR3 bases: TGTGCCAGCAGTTTATCAGACAGCTATTTACCCCAGCATTTT. The chain has TRBV27 and TRBJ1-5; tentatively, D is TRBD1 (5 bases). Germline V gene data show CDR1 as MNHEY and CDR2 as SMNVEV (reference sequence). The CDR3 sequence is 14 residues long. V was clipped by 0 bases and J by 10 bases, with 13 bases between them.

J is TRBJ1-2 and V is TRBV27; 9 nucleotides agree with TRBD1. CDR1 is MNHEY, CDR2 SMNVEV, per germline (reference sequence). Trimming cost V 6 bases and J 6 bases; bases outside gene matches: 11. The CDR3 contains 15 residues. In nucleotides, the CDR3 is TGTGCCAGCAGGGATGGACAGGGGATCTTCAATGGCTACACCTTC. Its translation is CASRDGQGIFNGYTF.

This clonotype appeared once. One end of the junction fails to match germline, which may point to a read error. V gene TRBV5-4 combines with J gene TRBJ2-2, with D unclear. The CDR3 loop spans 13 amino acids. The germline CDR1 and CDR2 sequences are SGHNT and YYREEE (reference sequence). The CDR3 region has the DNA TGTGTCAGCACCATTGCTGGTGCCGGGGAGCTGTTTTTT. It codes for CVSTIAGAGELFF.

This clonotype was recorded a few times. V and J are TRBV7-8 and TRBJ2-3; D is unresolved. Trimming removed 6 bases at V and 4 bases at J, with 8 bases between. This CDR3 comprises 12 residues. Looked up from germline, CDR1 is SGHVS and CDR2 is FQNEAQ. CDR3 coding DNA: TGTGCCAGCAGGGGGATACCAGATACGCAGTATTTT. Translating it yields CASRGIPDTQYF.

The chain links TRBV27 to TRBJ2-3; TRBD2 matches at 11 bases. V dropped 1 base and J dropped 2; count of bases not matched to a gene: 5. The germline CDR1 and CDR2 sequences are MNHEY and SMNVEV (reference sequence). The CDR3 has 17 residues. CDR3 protein: CASSLWVTSGVTDTQYF. The CDR3 coding sequence is TGTGCCAGCAGTTTATGGGTGACTAGCGGGGTCACAGATACGCAGTATTTT.

The chain joins TRBV11-2 to TRBJ1-2, with D perhaps matching TRBD1 (5 bases). CDR1 and CDR2 (germline): SGHAT, FQNNGV. The CDR3 is 16 amino acids. Trimming left V 0 bases short and J 2 bases short, with 13 bases between. CDR3 DNA sequence: TGTGCCAGCAGCTTAGACGGGGCAGGAATGAACTATGGCTACACCTTC. This translates into CASSLDGAGMNYGYTF.